A selection of T cell receptor beta chains follows, all from one sample in a study of identical twins. MiXCR, run by TCRdb on the 5' RACE reads, gives a single entry per CDR3 protein. The repertoire holds 550,000 to 800,000 distinct CDR3 sequences, under 8.5% seen once, with roughly 1.5% in the top ten. The sample was also reused in another study, on yellow fever vaccine responses in identical twins.

The sequencing sample was made of PBMCs. The receptors were gathered from a woman between 18 and 29 years old in good health. Each CDR3 is given with its conserved first and last residue. Fields, in order: clone size, D gene, V gene, J gene, CDR3 DNA, CDR3 protein. The D gene is left open where the match is weak. Where a row states a size, it is once, few, many or the class of an expanded clone; other rows omit it.

clone_size: NA; d_call: NA; v_call: TRBV2; j_call: TRBJ2-7; cdr3_nt: TGTGCCAGCACCCGCAGGACCTACGAGCAGTACTTC; cdr3_aa: CASTRRTYEQYF
clone_size: few; d_call: TRBD1; v_call: TRBV24-1; j_call: TRBJ2-1; cdr3_nt: TGTGCCACCTCCGGGACAGGGGCGGGGCATGAGCAGTTCTTC; cdr3_aa: CATSGTGAGHEQFF
clone_size: NA; d_call: TRBD2; v_call: TRBV6-1; j_call: TRBJ2-2; cdr3_nt: TGTGCCAGCAGGGGACTAGCGGGGGGCCCGATTGGGGAGCTGTTTTTT; cdr3_aa: CASRGLAGGPIGELFF
clone_size: NA; d_call: NA; v_call: TRBV5-1; j_call: TRBJ2-1; cdr3_nt: TGCGCCAGCACTGGGGAGACGTACAATGAGCAGTTCTTC; cdr3_aa: CASTGETYNEQFF
clone_size: many; d_call: TRBD1; v_call: TRBV7-6; j_call: TRBJ2-7; cdr3_nt: TGTGCCAGCAGCTTAGACCGGGACAGGTTCTACGAGCAGTACTTC; cdr3_aa: CASSLDRDRFYEQYF
clone_size: many; d_call: NA; v_call: TRBV5-5; j_call: TRBJ1-5; cdr3_nt: TGTGCCAGCAGCTTGGTGGGTGGGGAGGATCAGCCCCAGCATTTT; cdr3_aa: CASSLVGGEDQPQHF
clone_size: NA; d_call: NA; v_call: TRBV20-1; j_call: TRBJ1-5; cdr3_nt: TGCAGTGCCCGAGGGCAGGGGAGGGGTAGCAATCAGCCCCAGCATTTT; cdr3_aa: CSARGQGRGSNQPQHF
clone_size: NA; d_call: NA; v_call: TRBV28; j_call: TRBJ2-2; cdr3_nt: TGTGCCAGCAGGCGCCCCGGGGAGCTGTTTTTT; cdr3_aa: CASRRPGELFF
clone_size: few; d_call: NA; v_call: TRBV6-2/TRBV6-3; j_call: TRBJ2-7; cdr3_nt: TGTGCCAGCCGGGGGAATGGACAGACCTACGAGCAGTACTTC; cdr3_aa: CASRGNGQTYEQYF
clone_size: few; d_call: TRBD1; v_call: TRBV3-1; j_call: TRBJ2-1; cdr3_nt: TGTGCCAGCAGCCAAGGGATACTCACCGGGACAGGGGTCTACAATGAGCAGTTCTTC; cdr3_aa: CASSQGILTGTGVYNEQFF
clone_size: many; d_call: NA; v_call: TRBV28; j_call: TRBJ2-1; cdr3_nt: TGTGCCAGCAGTCCCCGGAGGCGAAATGAGCAGTTCTTC; cdr3_aa: CASSPRRRNEQFF
clone_size: many; d_call: NA; v_call: TRBV4-1; j_call: TRBJ2-3; cdr3_nt: TGCGCCAGCAGCCAAGAAGGGGTCACAGATACGCAGTATTTT; cdr3_aa: CASSQEGVTDTQYF
clone_size: many; d_call: TRBD2; v_call: TRBV24-1; j_call: TRBJ2-1; cdr3_nt: TGTGCCACCAGTGATTTCCCAGGGACTAGCGGGAAGTTATCATACAATGAGCAGTTCTTC; cdr3_aa: CATSDFPGTSGKLSYNEQFF
clone_size: many; d_call: TRBD1; v_call: TRBV5-1; j_call: TRBJ2-1; cdr3_nt: TGCGCCAGCAGCTTGGCCGTAGGGGGCTTTTACAATGAGCAGTTCTTC; cdr3_aa: CASSLAVGGFYNEQFF
clone_size: few; d_call: NA; v_call: TRBV2; j_call: TRBJ2-2; cdr3_nt: TGTGCCAGCAAGGGTTCAGACACCGGGGAGCTGTTTTTT; cdr3_aa: CASKGSDTGELFF
clone_size: NA; d_call: TRBD1; v_call: TRBV14; j_call: TRBJ2-2; cdr3_nt: TGTGCCAGCAGCCCCTGGACAGGGGCGGGCACCGGGGAGCTGTTTTTT; cdr3_aa: CASSPWTGAGTGELFF
clone_size: many; d_call: NA; v_call: TRBV20-1; j_call: TRBJ2-7; cdr3_nt: TGCAGTGCTAGAGACGACACCCAACTCTACGAGCAGTACTTC; cdr3_aa: CSARDDTQLYEQYF
clone_size: NA; d_call: NA; v_call: TRBV6-1; j_call: TRBJ1-5; cdr3_nt: TGTGCCAGCACCCTCTTGGACAGTCTCTGGGGCAATCAGCCCCAGCATTTT; cdr3_aa: CASTLLDSLWGNQPQHF
clone_size: few; d_call: NA; v_call: TRBV29-1; j_call: TRBJ1-4; cdr3_nt: TGCAGCGTGCTTCGGGGCGGTGAAAAACTGTTTTTT; cdr3_aa: CSVLRGGEKLFF
clone_size: few; d_call: NA; v_call: TRBV2; j_call: TRBJ1-1; cdr3_nt: TGTGCCAGACGGGACAATAGGGACACTGAAGCTTTCTTT; cdr3_aa: CARRDNRDTEAFF
clone_size: few; d_call: NA; v_call: TRBV12-3/TRBV12-4; j_call: TRBJ2-2; cdr3_nt: TGTGCCAGCACCACTGCAGGTTTACCGAACACCGGGGAGCTGTTTTTT; cdr3_aa: CASTTAGLPNTGELFF
clone_size: NA; d_call: NA; v_call: TRBV10-3; j_call: TRBJ2-2; cdr3_nt: TGTGCCATCAGAAGCAGCGGACAACTCAACACCGGGGAGCTGTTTTTT; cdr3_aa: CAIRSSGQLNTGELFF
clone_size: NA; d_call: TRBD1; v_call: TRBV7-8; j_call: TRBJ1-4; cdr3_nt: TGTGCCAGCAGCCAGGGGGGGGGAAAAGAAAAACTGTTTTTT; cdr3_aa: CASSQGGGKEKLFF
clone_size: NA; d_call: NA; v_call: TRBV9; j_call: TRBJ2-2; cdr3_nt: TGTACCAGCAGCGTATCTCCCGGGATGGGGGATCGAACCACTACGACCCCCGGGGAGCTGTTTTTT; cdr3_aa: CTSSVSPGMGDRTTTTPGELFF
clone_size: NA; d_call: TRBD1; v_call: TRBV7-4; j_call: TRBJ1-5; cdr3_nt: TGTGCCAGCAGCCAGAGACAGGGCTCCGTACCTAATCAGCCCCAGCATTTT; cdr3_aa: CASSQRQGSVPNQPQHF
clone_size: many; d_call: NA; v_call: TRBV12-3/TRBV12-4; j_call: TRBJ1-1; cdr3_nt: TGTGCCAGCAGTTTAATTTCCCTCGGGCAAGCTTTCTTT; cdr3_aa: CASSLISLGQAFF
clone_size: many; d_call: TRBD1; v_call: TRBV28; j_call: TRBJ1-1; cdr3_nt: TGTGCCAGCAGTACCTTCCGACAGGGGGCGGGGAACACTGAAGCTTTCTTT; cdr3_aa: CASSTFRQGAGNTEAFF
clone_size: many; d_call: NA; v_call: TRBV20-1; j_call: TRBJ2-4; cdr3_nt: TGCAGTGCTAGAGATTTGGACCCACAGGTCATTCAGTACTTC; cdr3_aa: CSARDLDPQVIQYF
clone_size: few; d_call: NA; v_call: TRBV12-3/TRBV12-4; j_call: TRBJ2-2; cdr3_nt: TGTGCCAGCAGTTTTGGTTTCTTGGGCACCGGGGAGCTGTTTTTT; cdr3_aa: CASSFGFLGTGELFF
clone_size: many; d_call: NA; v_call: TRBV3-1; j_call: TRBJ2-5; cdr3_nt: TGTGCCAGCAGCCAAGCGGCCCTATACAAAGAGACCCAGTACTTC; cdr3_aa: CASSQAALYKETQYF
clone_size: many; d_call: NA; v_call: TRBV5-6; j_call: TRBJ1-5; cdr3_nt: TGTGCCAGCAGCCAGCTGGGGCGGAATCAGCCCCAGCATTTT; cdr3_aa: CASSQLGRNQPQHF
clone_size: NA; d_call: TRBD1; v_call: TRBV28; j_call: TRBJ2-7; cdr3_nt: TGTGCCAGCAGTTCGCCTAATCCAGGGGGCGACGAGCAGTACTTC; cdr3_aa: CASSSPNPGGDEQYF
clone_size: many; d_call: NA; v_call: TRBV9; j_call: TRBJ2-2; cdr3_nt: TGTGCCAGCAGCGTAGAGGGAAACACCGGGGAGCTGTTTTTT; cdr3_aa: CASSVEGNTGELFF
clone_size: NA; d_call: NA; v_call: TRBV3-1; j_call: TRBJ2-2; cdr3_nt: TGTGCCAGCAGCCAACCTTCTCCTCAGGGCCGGGAGCTGTTTTTT; cdr3_aa: CASSQPSPQGRELFF
clone_size: NA; d_call: TRBD1; v_call: TRBV7-2; j_call: TRBJ2-7; cdr3_nt: TGTGCCAGCACCTCCTCTGGACAGGGCACCTACGAGCAGTACTTC; cdr3_aa: CASTSSGQGTYEQYF
clone_size: NA; d_call: TRBD1; v_call: TRBV2; j_call: TRBJ2-7; cdr3_nt: TGTGCCAGCAATACCCCCGGGACAGGGAGGGACGAGCAGTACTTC; cdr3_aa: CASNTPGTGRDEQYF
clone_size: NA; d_call: NA; v_call: TRBV10-2; j_call: TRBJ2-5; cdr3_nt: TGCGCCAGCACTGGAAGACCTTACCAAGAGACCCAGTACTTC; cdr3_aa: CASTGRPYQETQYF
clone_size: few; d_call: NA; v_call: TRBV12-3/TRBV12-4; j_call: TRBJ2-7; cdr3_nt: TGTGCCAGCAGTTCCTGGCCCGGTTGGGACGAGCAGTACTTC; cdr3_aa: CASSSWPGWDEQYF
clone_size: many; d_call: TRBD2; v_call: TRBV5-5; j_call: TRBJ2-1; cdr3_nt: TGTGCCAGCAGCGGCGACGGGAGGTTTAATGAGCAGTTCTTC; cdr3_aa: CASSGDGRFNEQFF
clone_size: NA; d_call: NA; v_call: TRBV6-2/TRBV6-3; j_call: TRBJ2-2; cdr3_nt: TGTGCCAGCAAGAGTGGGGACACCGGGGAGCTGTTTTTT; cdr3_aa: CASKSGDTGELFF
clone_size: many; d_call: TRBD2; v_call: TRBV11-2; j_call: TRBJ2-5; cdr3_nt: TGTGCCAGCAGCTCCAACCGGGACTATCACAAGGAGTACTTC; cdr3_aa: CASSSNRDYHKEYF
clone_size: many; d_call: TRBD2; v_call: TRBV7-6; j_call: TRBJ2-1; cdr3_nt: TGTGCCAGCAGCTTTAACCCCGGGACTACTCTCTACAATGAGCAGTTCTTC; cdr3_aa: CASSFNPGTTLYNEQFF
clone_size: many; d_call: NA; v_call: TRBV12-3/TRBV12-4; j_call: TRBJ1-1; cdr3_nt: TGTGCCAGCAGTTCCGTGTTTGACACTGAAGCTTTCTTT; cdr3_aa: CASSSVFDTEAFF
clone_size: NA; d_call: TRBD2; v_call: TRBV5-1; j_call: TRBJ2-3; cdr3_nt: TGCGCCAGCAGCTTGGTTCTAGCGGGAGCTACAGATACGCAGTATTTT; cdr3_aa: CASSLVLAGATDTQYF
clone_size: many; d_call: NA; v_call: TRBV5-1; j_call: TRBJ2-7; cdr3_nt: TGTGCCAGCAGTTTAGAAGGGGGGCCCTACGAGCAGTACTTC; cdr3_aa: CASSLEGGPYEQYF
clone_size: few; d_call: TRBD1; v_call: TRBV4-1; j_call: TRBJ2-1; cdr3_nt: TGCGCCAGCAGCCAAGATCTGAGGGGGCTTGACAATGAGCAGTTCTTC; cdr3_aa: CASSQDLRGLDNEQFF
clone_size: many; d_call: NA; v_call: TRBV4-1; j_call: TRBJ2-2; cdr3_nt: TGCGCCAGCAGCCAAGAATTGAACACCGGGGAGCTGTTTTTT; cdr3_aa: CASSQELNTGELFF
clone_size: NA; d_call: NA; v_call: TRBV4-1; j_call: TRBJ2-2; cdr3_nt: TGCGCCAGCAGCCAAGATCTTAGTATGGGGGAGCTGTTTTTT; cdr3_aa: CASSQDLSMGELFF
clone_size: few; d_call: NA; v_call: TRBV20-1; j_call: TRBJ1-1; cdr3_nt: TGCAGTGCAACCACGACGGTGAACACTGAAGCTTTCTTT; cdr3_aa: CSATTTVNTEAFF
clone_size: few; d_call: NA; v_call: TRBV7-3; j_call: TRBJ2-3; cdr3_nt: TGTGCCAGCAGCTTAACTCCCTATAGCACAGATACGCAGTATTTT; cdr3_aa: CASSLTPYSTDTQYF
clone_size: NA; d_call: NA; v_call: TRBV9; j_call: TRBJ2-5; cdr3_nt: TGTGCCAGCAGCGTAGCCCCTGGGGGGCAAGAGACCCAGTACTTC; cdr3_aa: CASSVAPGGQETQYF
clone_size: few; d_call: TRBD2; v_call: TRBV27; j_call: TRBJ2-1; cdr3_nt: TGTGCCAGCAGTTTATTCCCTAGCGGGAGGGCGGATGAGCAGTTCTTC; cdr3_aa: CASSLFPSGRADEQFF
clone_size: NA; d_call: NA; v_call: TRBV7-8; j_call: TRBJ2-3; cdr3_nt: TGTGCCAGCAGCATCGTGATAGCAGATACGCAGTATTTT; cdr3_aa: CASSIVIADTQYF
clone_size: many; d_call: NA; v_call: TRBV5-1; j_call: TRBJ2-3; cdr3_nt: TGCGCCAGCAGCCATGGAGGCACAGATACGCAGTATTTT; cdr3_aa: CASSHGGTDTQYF
clone_size: few; d_call: NA; v_call: TRBV9; j_call: TRBJ2-7; cdr3_nt: TGTGCCAGCAGCCCCCAGGGCGGCCTTCTGTCCCGCGAGCAGTACTTC; cdr3_aa: CASSPQGGLLSREQYF
clone_size: few; d_call: NA; v_call: TRBV10-3; j_call: TRBJ2-1; cdr3_nt: TGTGCCATCAGTGAGTCGGGTGAGGGGTCGCGAGAGCAGTTCTTC; cdr3_aa: CAISESGEGSREQFF
clone_size: few; d_call: NA; v_call: TRBV29-1; j_call: TRBJ2-3; cdr3_nt: TGCAGCGTTGAACAGGTCCTAGACACAGATACGCAGTATTTT; cdr3_aa: CSVEQVLDTDTQYF
clone_size: once; d_call: TRBD2; v_call: TRBV10-2; j_call: TRBJ2-3; cdr3_nt: TGCGCCAGCAAAGGACTAGCGGGGGCTACCGGGCAGTATTTT; cdr3_aa: CASKGLAGATGQYF
clone_size: NA; d_call: TRBD2; v_call: TRBV5-1; j_call: TRBJ2-1; cdr3_nt: TGCGCCAGCAGCCCCAGACTAGCGGGGGCAACCGCGAGTGAGCAGTTCTTC; cdr3_aa: CASSPRLAGATASEQFF